This entry concerns a single TCR beta chain. No antigen is known for it. The record originates from a study of T cell responses to AZD1222 COVID-19 vaccine. Looked up from germline, CDR1 is KGHSH and CDR2 is LQKENI. Trimming took 3 bases from V and 7 from J; bases not matched to a gene: 4. CDR3 size: 14 residues. The protocol was immunoSEQ multiplex PCR, while the TCRdb copy is restricted to in-frame clones and leaves out a portion. The data show roughly 130,000 clones, with under 95% seen just once and 7.5% held by the top ten. General observations from the study: Donors were largely white British and mainly female; clonal diversity was possibly underestimated. Repertoires were collected only later (after the peak T cell response had occurred). Spike-specific TCRs gained breadth and depth after people received two AZD1222 doses. At baseline, just a handful of AZD1222 recipients tested seropositive.

The receptor was isolated from an adult who received the MenACWY meningococcal vaccine as a control. The specimen was peripheral blood, collected 28 days after the second dose of the MenACWY control vaccine. The chain recombines TRBV18 with TRBJ2-1, with 9 bases lining up with TRBD1. CDR3 sequence (DNA): TGTGCCAGCTCACCCGGGACAGGGTTGAATGAGCAGTTCTTC. Its protein product is CASSPGTGLNEQFF.